This T cell receptor beta chain was found in a study of Graves' ophthalmopathy and Graves' hyperthyroidism. Beta-chain TCR CDR3 regions were amplified from RNA transcripts. An initial RT-PCR round employing HTBI primers preceded a second-round multiplex PCR. TCRdb re-analysed the multiplex PCR reads in MiXCR, keeping a single row per CDR3 protein. The sample has about 240,000 distinct CDR3 sequences, less than 55% seen once; the top ten hold over 40%. Note on this clonotype: Possible read error: a much larger clone is one base away.

This CDR3 is built from 15 residues. J lost 6 bases, V lost 0 bases, and 5 bases had no gene match. The germline V gene has CDR1 LNHNV and CDR2 YYDKDF (reference sequence). The origin of this receptor is an adult man with Graves' ophthalmopathy. Sample: peripheral blood. J is TRBJ1-5 and V is TRBV15; 7 bases align to TRBD1. CDR3 amino acids: CATSRDRRGSQPQHF. In DNA, the CDR3 is TGTGCCACCAGCAGAGATCGCAGGGGGAGTCAGCCCCAGCATTTT.